This is a list of T cell receptor beta chains from one sample in a study of T cells after posttransplantation cyclophosphamide. The protocol was immunoSEQ multiplex PCR, while the TCRdb copy is restricted to in-frame clones and leaves out a portion. The sample contains tens of thousands of clones, none of them singletons. The sequencing here drew on PBMCs, taken after allogeneic stem cell transplant with posttransplant cyclophosphamide. These receptors were collected from a male patient under 35 who received an allogeneic stem cell transplant from a related donor, was CMV-positive, and had no GVHD. A subset of T cells may come from the graft donor. Both conserved end residues are part of each CDR3. The D gene is left open where the match is weak. The listing skips clone size in some rows; elsewhere it reads once, few, many or a size class.

TRBD2	TRBV5-1	many	TRBJ2-3	CASSLLAGYSTDTQYF	TGCGCCAGCAGCTTGTTAGCGGGATATAGCACAGATACGCAGTATTTT
TRBD2	TRBV28	many	TRBJ2-7	CASSPRLAGRYEQYF	TGTGCCAGCAGTCCCAGACTAGCGGGGAGGTACGAGCAGTACTTC
NA	TRBV11-2	many	TRBJ2-1	CASSLGQGYNEQFF	TGTGCCAGCAGCTTGGGGCAGGGGTACAATGAGCAGTTCTTC
TRBD1	TRBV2	many	TRBJ1-1	CASSETTGAGTEAFF	TGTGCCAGCAGTGAAACGACAGGGGCGGGAACTGAAGCTTTCTTT
NA	TRBV2	NA	TRBJ2-3	CASSQRGTDTQYF	TGTGCCAGCAGTCAGCGGGGCACAGATACGCAGTATTTT
NA	TRBV5-5	few	TRBJ1-2	CASSLAYGLEGYTF	TGTGCCAGCAGCTTGGCCTACGGCCTGGAGGGCTACACCTTC
NA	TRBV7-5	many	TRBJ2-6	CVRSLRTGGRSGANVLTF	TGTGTCAGAAGCCTAAGGACAGGGGGTCGCTCTGGGGCCAACGTCCTGACTTTC
NA	TRBV7-3	many	TRBJ2-1	CASSLGSGALNEQFF	TGTGCCAGCAGCTTAGGGTCAGGGGCGCTCAATGAGCAGTTCTTC
NA	TRBV2	many	TRBJ2-1	CASSEGTLSSYNEQFF	TGTGCCAGCAGTGAAGGGACTTTGAGCTCCTACAATGAGCAGTTCTTC
TRBD1	TRBV19	many	TRBJ2-7	CASSTRQGPGEQYF	TGTGCCAGTAGTACCAGACAGGGGCCGGGGGAGCAGTACTTC
NA	TRBV7-8	many	TRBJ2-2	CASSAYSRTGANTGELFF	TGTGCCAGCAGCGCTTACTCACGGACGGGAGCGAACACCGGGGAGCTGTTTTTT
TRBD2	TRBV4-1	many	TRBJ2-2	CASSQQTLAGWNTGELFF	TGCGCCAGCAGCCAACAGACCTTAGCGGGGTGGAACACCGGGGAGCTGTTTTTT
NA	TRBV6-5	many	TRBJ1-3	CASSYSGAIGNTIYF	TGTGCCAGCAGTTACTCAGGGGCTATCGGAAACACCATATATTTT
TRBD1	TRBV5-4	many	TRBJ2-2	CASSLARTGGPTGELFF	TGTGCCAGCAGCTTGGCTAGGACAGGGGGCCCCACCGGGGAGCTGTTTTTT
NA	TRBV9	many	TRBJ1-1	CASSVSGGGTEAFF	TGTGCCAGCAGCGTATCCGGCGGGGGGACTGAAGCTTTCTTT
TRBD1	TRBV5-4	many	TRBJ1-2	CASSLKGTGAGGYTF	TGTGCCAGCAGCTTGAAGGGAACAGGGGCCGGGGGCTACACCTTC
NA	TRBV30	many	TRBJ2-7	CAWSGTPWDEQYF	TGTGCCTGGAGTGGGACTCCGTGGGACGAGCAGTACTTC
TRBD2	TRBV28	few	TRBJ2-1	CASSFPSRTSDPLQFF	TGTGCCAGCAGTTTCCCCTCCAGGACTAGCGACCCCCTCCAGTTCTTC
TRBD1	TRBV10-3	many	TRBJ2-3	CAISESGQGAGGTDTQYF	TGTGCCATCAGTGAGTCGGGACAGGGGGCAGGGGGCACAGATACGCAGTATTTT
NA	TRBV9	many	TRBJ2-3	CASSVWGLSTDTQYF	TGTGCCAGCAGCGTGTGGGGGCTAAGCACAGATACGCAGTATTTT
NA	TRBV28	many	TRBJ2-2	CASSLYTLGTAGTGELFF	TGTGCCAGCAGTTTATACACACTCGGGACTGCGGGCACCGGGGAGCTGTTTTTT
NA	TRBV9	many	TRBJ1-1	CASSVAWDMNTEAFF	TGTGCCAGCAGCGTAGCTTGGGACATGAACACTGAAGCTTTCTTT
TRBD2	TRBV6-6	many	TRBJ2-3	CASSQSGGASTDTQYF	TGTGCCAGCAGTCAGAGCGGGGGGGCGTCGACAGATACGCAGTATTTT
NA	TRBV6-1	many	TRBJ2-5	CASSVASIWETQYF	TGTGCCAGCAGTGTGGCTAGCATATGGGAGACCCAGTACTTC
NA	TRBV6-5	many	TRBJ2-5	CASSYSPDSFRETQYF	TGTGCCAGCAGTTATTCCCCAGACTCGTTTCGAGAGACCCAGTACTTC
TRBD1	TRBV29-1	many	TRBJ2-7	CSVLGGRTGGNYEQYF	TGCAGCGTCCTGGGCGGGAGGACAGGGGGGAATTACGAGCAGTACTTC
TRBD1	TRBV9	NA	TRBJ1-6	CASSSPGTGNSPLHF	TGTGCCAGCAGTTCCCCCGGGACAGGCAATTCACCCCTCCACTTT
NA	TRBV7-2	many	TRBJ2-2	CASSPLTGNTGELFF	TGTGCCAGCAGCCCACTGACAGGCAACACCGGGGAGCTGTTTTTT
TRBD1	TRBV7-2	NA	TRBJ2-3	CASSYDRGITDTQYF	TGTGCCAGCAGCTACGACAGGGGCATCACAGATACGCAGTATTTT
NA	TRBV9	many	TRBJ2-3	CASTFGSSPGTDTQYF	TGTGCCAGCACCTTCGGGTCTTCGCCTGGCACAGATACGCAGTATTTT
NA	TRBV29-1	many	TRBJ2-7	CSVEVSGSYEQYF	TGCAGCGTTGAGGTTAGCGGTTCCTACGAGCAGTACTTC
TRBD1	TRBV5-4	many	TRBJ2-1	CASSSDRGRLSPNEQFF	TGTGCCAGCAGCTCGGACAGGGGGCGCTTAAGTCCCAATGAGCAGTTCTTC
TRBD2	TRBV5-4	many	TRBJ2-7	CASSSSGSPYEQYF	TGTGCCAGCAGTTCTAGCGGGAGCCCCTACGAGCAGTACTTC